Described below is a single T cell receptor (beta chain) sequence and its context. The data were produced by immunoSEQ multiplex PCR, yet TCRdb's version contains in-frame clones alone and is incomplete. This sample carries about 75,000 clones, 94% of them seen once, and the ten largest clones take under 7.5%. This entry comes from a study of control samples from healthy donors and cancer patients. This CDR3 region has 16 residues. The J segment lost 5 bases and the V segment lost 0 bases, leaving 5 bases of the junction unmatched. CDR1 MNHEY and CDR2 SVGAGI come from the germline V gene. The sequencing input was blood. The V and J genes are TRBV6-5 and TRBJ2-2, with 8 bases lining up with TRBD1. This TCR was sampled from a woman aged 40 to 50 in good health. The CDR3 DNA reads TGTGCCAGCAGTTACTCCGGACAGGGCAGGACCGGGGAGCTGTTTTTT. Its translation: CASSYSGQGRTGELFF.